This passage covers 19 T cell receptor beta chains from one sample sequenced in a study of OX40 agonist ivuxolimab in advanced cancers. Profiled with immunoSEQ multiplex PCR; TCRdb holds only in-frame clones, not every one. The profile shows about 60,000 clones, 87% of them singletons. Specimen: CD4+ or CD8+ T cells sorted from blood, collected in a trial of the OX40 agonist ivuxolimab. These receptors originate from an adult with an advanced solid tumor such as melanoma, head and neck, liver or kidney cancer.

CDR3 DNA: TGTGCCAGCAGCAAAGGTCCTACTCCCCTTTACGAGCAGTACTTC. Encoded protein: CASSKGPTPLYEQYF. The chain has TRBV21-1 and TRBJ2-7; the tabulated D call, TRBD2, remains unverified against the DNA. TRBV21-1 represents a pseudogene. This CDR3 is 15 amino acids long.

The chain carries TRBV6-1 and TRBJ1-3, with TRBD1 as a possible D gene (5 bases). The CDR3 totals 17 residues. CDR1 and CDR2 from the germline V gene are MNHNS and SASEGT. Trimming took off 2 bases at V and 0 bases at J, with 14 bases between the two ends. The CDR3 DNA reads as TGTGCCAGCAGTGAAAAAAGTGCGGACACCTCTGGAAACACCATATATTTT. Translating gives CASSEKSADTSGNTIYF.

V is TRBV5-4 and J is TRBJ2-7; TRBD2 might be the D (5 bases). V was shortened by 0 bases and J by 5 bases, with 12 bases between the two germline ends. CDR3 size: 14 residues. Germline V gene lookup returns CDR1 SGHNT and CDR2 YYREEE (reference sequence). The CDR3 region has the DNA TGTGCCAGCAGCTTGGAGAGGGAGTTCAACGAGCAGTACTTC. It yields the protein CASSLEREFNEQYF.

The chain has TRBV27 and TRBJ2-3, with 9 nucleotides matching TRBD2. This CDR3 has 15 amino acids. Germline V gene data show CDR1 as MNHEY and CDR2 as SMNVEV (reference sequence). Trimming removed 4 bases from V and 4 bases from J; junction bases left unmatched: 6. This CDR3 is CASSSGGRAADTQYF. The CDR3 coding sequence is TGTGCCAGCAGTTCGGGCGGGAGGGCCGCAGATACGCAGTATTTT.

This chain joins TRBV2 and TRBJ2-5; unclear D gene. Germline CDR1 SNHLY, CDR2 FYNNEI. The CDR3 is made up of 13 amino acids. V was trimmed by 8 bases and J by 5 bases, leaving 15 bases between them. The CDR3 spells CASGSGLRETQYF. The CDR3 coding sequence is TGTGCCAGCGGCTCTGGTCTCCGGGAGACCCAGTACTTC.

The V and J genes are TRBV10-3 and TRBJ2-7; D not certain. The CDR3 runs to 14 residues. V was trimmed by 4 bases and J by 0 bases, leaving 10 bases between them. Germline V lookup: CDR1 ENHRY, CDR2 SYGVKD. The CDR3 region has the DNA TGTGCCATCAGTGGAAAGGAACACTCCTACGAGCAGTACTTC. As protein: CAISGKEHSYEQYF.

CDR3 coding DNA: TGCGCCAGCAGCTTGGGGGACAGGGCCAACTATGGCTACACCTTC. This translates into CASSLGDRANYGYTF. This rearrangement joins TRBV5-1 to TRBJ1-2; 9 positions match TRBD1. The CDR3 has 15 residues. Germline loops: CDR1 SGHRS, CDR2 YFSETQ. V was pared by 0 bases and J by 2 bases, with 2 bases of the junction left unmatched.

The V gene is TRBV11-2, the J gene TRBJ2-7, with D tentatively TRBD1 (5 bases). Germline CDR1 SGHAT, CDR2 FQNNGV. CDR3 length: 15 residues. With 5 bases removed from V and 7 bases from J, the gap between germline ends came to 21 bases. This CDR3 is CASSSLSSQGGEQYF. The DNA for the CDR3 is TGTGCCAGCAGCAGCTTAAGCTCGCAGGGTGGAGAGCAGTACTTC. The full variable domain, with the rest looked up from reference TRBV11-2 and TRBJ2-7, is EAGVAQSPRYKIIEKRQSVAFWCNPISGHATLYWYQQILGQGPKLLIQFQNNGVVDDSQLPKDRFSAERLKGVDSTLKIQPAKLEDSAVYLCASSSLSSQGGEQYFGPGTRLTVT.

This chain connects TRBV19 to TRBJ1-1, with 11 bases that match TRBD1. The V segment lost 6 bases and the J segment 3 bases; nucleotides outside the gene matches: 12. Germline lookup yields CDR1 LNHDA and CDR2 SQIVND (reference sequence). The CDR3 is 17 residues long. The CDR3, as DNA: TGTGCCAGTAGGCGGACAGGGGGCGATTGGTCGGACACTGAAGCTTTCTTT. Translated, it gives CASRRTGGDWSDTEAFF.

The V and J genes are TRBV7-2 and TRBJ1-3; D is possibly TRBD1 (6 bases). The CDR3 covers 14 residues. V was clipped by 5 bases and J by 6 bases, with 14 bases between them. The germline CDR1 and CDR2 sequences are SGHTA and FQGNSA. CDR3 region: CASSPGQSQNTIYF. CDR3 DNA sequence: TGTGCCAGCAGCCCTGGACAGAGCCAAAACACCATATATTTT.

J is TRBJ2-7 and V is TRBV28; TRBD2 might be the D (5 bases). The CDR3 sequence is 11 residues long. The V end was cut by 9 bases, the J end by 4 bases, with 10 bases between. Germline V gene data show CDR1 as MDHEN and CDR2 as SYDVKM. CDR3 nucleotide sequence: TGTGCCAGTAGAATAGCGTACGAGCAGTACTTC. Protein: CASRIAYEQYF.

The chain is built from TRBV7-9 and TRBJ2-6, with a tentative D call TRBD2 (6 bases). The germline V gene encodes CDR1 SEHNR and CDR2 FQNEAQ (reference sequence). The CDR3 spans 17 residues. With 8 bases removed from V and 4 bases from J, the gap between germline ends came to 21 bases. CDR3 DNA: TGTGCCAGCGGTCTCGAGGGAGGATTAGGCGGGGCCAACGTCCTGACTTTC. Protein product: CASGLEGGLGGANVLTF.

The chain links TRBV10-2 to TRBJ1-1; no reliable D call. CDR3 size: 14 residues. Germline CDR1 and CDR2: WSHSY and SAAADI. V was clipped by 6 bases and J by 5 bases, with 16 bases between them. Written as DNA, the CDR3 is TGCGCCAGCAGGGCCCTGGGCCTGGATACTGAAGCTTTCTTT. Translation: CASRALGLDTEAFF.

This CDR3 reads CASSLGGVVAYEQYF. As DNA, the CDR3 is TGTGCCAGCAGCTTAGGAGGGGTGGTGGCCTACGAGCAGTACTTC. V gene TRBV7-2 combines with J gene TRBJ2-5, with D possibly being TRBD1 or TRBD2 (5 bases each). Judging by the DNA end, TRBJ2-7 fits better; the J call may be wrong. The CDR3 runs to 15 residues. Germline CDR1 SGHTA, CDR2 FQGNSA.

The gene calls are TRBV2 and TRBJ1-4; the D is unclear. This CDR3 region has 12 residues. V was pared by 11 bases and J by 0 bases, with 7 bases between. Germline V gene data show CDR1 as SNHLY and CDR2 as FYNNEI. CDR3 protein: CAAGATNEKLFF. The DNA for the CDR3 is TGTGCCGCAGGAGCAACTAATGAAAAACTGTTTTTT.

The J gene is TRBJ2-7, the V gene TRBV9, with D perhaps TRBD2 (6 bases). Per the germline V gene, CDR1 is SGDLS and CDR2 is YYNGEE. The CDR3 runs to 15 residues. V was shortened by 4 bases and J by 4 bases, with 18 bases between the two germline ends. CDR3 sequence (DNA): TGTGCCAGCAGCCTGCGGGACGTAGACTGGTACGAGCAGTACTTC. It translates to CASSLRDVDWYEQYF.

To note about this clone: The sample contains more than one DNA sequence encoding this CDR3. The V gene is TRBV5-1, the J gene TRBJ1-1; possibly TRBD1 for D (6 bases). Germline loops: CDR1 SGHRS, CDR2 YFSETQ. The CDR3 spans 17 residues. V was cut by 5 bases and J by 0 bases, with 20 bases left in between. In DNA, the CDR3 is TGCGCCAGCAGTGGCGCCCAGAGGGGGTTTATGAACACTGAAGCTTTCTTT. Residues: CASSGAQRGFMNTEAFF. Filled out from reference TRBV5-1 and TRBJ1-1, the complete variable domain reads KAGVTQTPRYLIKTRGQQVTLSCSPISGHRSVSWYQQTPGQGLQFLFEYFSETQRNKGNFPGRFSGRQFSNSRSEMNVSTLELGDSALYLCASSGAQRGFMNTEAFFGQGTRLTVV.

The V call is TRBV30, the J call TRBJ2-7; TRBD2 agrees at 11 bases. J was trimmed by 7 bases and V by 3 bases; bases with no gene match: 11. CDR3 length: 15 amino acids. Germline V gene sequence: CDR1 GTSNPN, CDR2 SVGIG (reference sequence). For the CDR3, the DNA is TGTGCCTGGAGGACTAGCGGGGACATGTCTGGGGAGCAGTACTTC. Translating it yields CAWRTSGDMSGEQYF. Variable domain in full (rest from reference TRBV30 and TRBJ2-7): SQTIHQWPATLVQPVGSPLSLECTVEGTSNPNLYWYRQAAGRGLQLLFYSVGIGQISSEVPQNLSASRPQDRQFILSSKKLLLSDSGFYLCAWRTSGDMSGEQYFGPGTRLTVT.

The chain has TRBV27 and TRBJ2-3, with 10 nucleotides matching TRBD2. The germline gives CDR1 MNHEY, CDR2 SMNVEV (reference sequence). The CDR3 is 16 residues long. V lost 5 bases to trimming and J lost 8 bases; unmatched junction nucleotides: 13. CDR3 sequence (DNA): TGTGCCAGCAGTGTTGGGACTAGCGCATCGCGGGTTACGCAGTATTTT. The encoded protein is CASSVGTSASRVTQYF.